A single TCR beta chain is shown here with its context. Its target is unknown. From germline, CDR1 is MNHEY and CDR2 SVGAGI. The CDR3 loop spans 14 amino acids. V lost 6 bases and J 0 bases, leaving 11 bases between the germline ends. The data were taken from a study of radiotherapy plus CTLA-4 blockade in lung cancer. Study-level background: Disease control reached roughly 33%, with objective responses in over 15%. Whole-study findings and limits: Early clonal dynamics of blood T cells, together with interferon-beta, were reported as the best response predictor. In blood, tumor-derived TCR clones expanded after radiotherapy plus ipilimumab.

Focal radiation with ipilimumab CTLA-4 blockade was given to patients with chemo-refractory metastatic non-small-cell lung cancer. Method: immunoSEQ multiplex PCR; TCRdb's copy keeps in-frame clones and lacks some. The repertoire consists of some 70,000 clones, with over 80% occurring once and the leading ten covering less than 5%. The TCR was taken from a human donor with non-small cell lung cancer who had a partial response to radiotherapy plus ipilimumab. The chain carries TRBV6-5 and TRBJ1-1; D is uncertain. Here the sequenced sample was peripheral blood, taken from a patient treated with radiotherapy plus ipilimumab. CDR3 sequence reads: CASSPRRVNTEAFF. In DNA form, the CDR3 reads TGTGCCAGCAGCCCCAGACGGGTGAACACTGAAGCTTTCTTT.